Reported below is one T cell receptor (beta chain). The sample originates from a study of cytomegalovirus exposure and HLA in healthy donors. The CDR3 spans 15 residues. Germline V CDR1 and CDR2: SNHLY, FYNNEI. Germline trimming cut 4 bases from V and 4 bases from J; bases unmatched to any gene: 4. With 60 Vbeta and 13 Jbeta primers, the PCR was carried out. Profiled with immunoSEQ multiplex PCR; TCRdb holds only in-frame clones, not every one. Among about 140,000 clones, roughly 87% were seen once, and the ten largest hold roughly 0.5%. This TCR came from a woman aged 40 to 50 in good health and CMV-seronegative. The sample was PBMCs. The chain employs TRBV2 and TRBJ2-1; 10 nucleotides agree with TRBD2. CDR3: CASSATSGVYNEQFF. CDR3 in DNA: TGTGCCAGCAGTGCTACTAGCGGGGTTTACAATGAGCAGTTCTTC.